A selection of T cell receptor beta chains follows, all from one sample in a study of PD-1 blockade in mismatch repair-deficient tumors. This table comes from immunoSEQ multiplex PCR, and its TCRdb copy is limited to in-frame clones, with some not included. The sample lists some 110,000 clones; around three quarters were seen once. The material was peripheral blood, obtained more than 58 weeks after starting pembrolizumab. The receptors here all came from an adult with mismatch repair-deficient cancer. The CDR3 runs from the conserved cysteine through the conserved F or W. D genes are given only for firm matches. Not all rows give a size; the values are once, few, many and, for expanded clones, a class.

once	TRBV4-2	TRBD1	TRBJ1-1	TGTGCCAGCAGCCAAGAAGGTGTGGGACAGGGGGGTTGGAGCACTGAAGCTTTCTTT	CASSQEGVGQGGWSTEAFF
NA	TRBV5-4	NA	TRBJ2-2	TGTGCCAGCAGCTCGGCCTTAATAATGAACACCGGGGAGCTGTTTTTT	CASSSALIMNTGELFF
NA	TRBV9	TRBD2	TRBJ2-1	TGTGCCAGCGATTACGGACTAGCGGGCAATGAGCAGTTCTTC	CASDYGLAGNEQFF
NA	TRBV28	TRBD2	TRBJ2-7	TGTGCCAGCACCGGCCTCCGGGGGACTAGCTCCTACGAGCAGTACTTC	CASTGLRGTSSYEQYF
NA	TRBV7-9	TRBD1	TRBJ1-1	TGTGCCAGCAGCTCAGGGGGGGTGAGAGGCACTGAAGCTTTCTTT	CASSSGGVRGTEAFF
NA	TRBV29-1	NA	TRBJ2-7	TGCAGCGTTCTCTACGGGACACTCTACGAGCAGTACTTC	CSVLYGTLYEQYF
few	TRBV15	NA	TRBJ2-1	TGTGCCACCAGCAGAGAGGATGAGCAGTTCTTC	CATSREDEQFF
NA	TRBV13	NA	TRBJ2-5	TGTGCCAGCAGCTTAGGCGGGAGCCCTGAGACCCAGTACTTC	CASSLGGSPETQYF
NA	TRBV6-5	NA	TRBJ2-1	TGTGCCAGCAGTTACTCCCTAGTAGGCCTCCTCAATGAGCAGTTCTTC	CASSYSLVGLLNEQFF
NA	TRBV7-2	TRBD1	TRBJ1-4	TGTGCCAGCATCCTTTTACCCCACAGGGGGATCGTGGGAGCTGAAAAACTGTTTTTT	CASILLPHRGIVGAEKLFF
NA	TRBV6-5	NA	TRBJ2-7	TGTGCCAGCATCCGGGACCTACTCTCCTACGAGCAGTACTTC	CASIRDLLSYEQYF